This is a list of T cell receptor beta chains from one sample in a study of blood T cell repertoires in COVID-19. The protocol was immunoSEQ multiplex PCR, while the TCRdb copy is restricted to in-frame clones and leaves out a portion. This table holds tens of thousands of clones, 70% to 90% found once. The sequenced material came from peripheral blood. The receptors shown here come from a woman aged 70-85 years with active COVID-19. Each CDR3 is given with its conserved first and last residue. Fields, in order: J gene, clone size, V gene, D gene, CDR3 protein, CDR3 DNA. D genes are given only for firm matches. The size entry is marked missing in some rows and otherwise reads once, few, many or a size class.

>TRBJ2-5|.|TRBV5-1|.
CASSGGVAQETQYF
TGCGCCAGCTCTGGAGGAGTCGCCCAAGAGACCCAGTACTTC
>TRBJ2-1|.|TRBV5-1|.
CASSLDRQEDEQFF
TGCGCCAGCAGCTTGGACCGGCAGGAGGATGAGCAGTTCTTC
>TRBJ2-5|.|TRBV6-5|.
CASRQGGGQETQYF
TGTGCCAGCAGACAAGGGGGGGGTCAAGAGACCCAGTACTTC
>TRBJ1-6|.|TRBV28|.
CASVQGGARDSPLHF
TGTGCCAGTGTACAAGGGGGGGCCCGAGATTCACCCCTCCACTTT
>TRBJ2-3|.|TRBV19|TRBD1
CASSITGTGETDTQYF
TGTGCCAGTAGTATAACCGGGACAGGGGAGACAGATACGCAGTATTTT
>TRBJ2-5|.|TRBV2|.
CASSDYSLSETQYF
TGTGCCAGCAGTGACTACTCCCTATCGGAGACCCAGTACTTC
>TRBJ1-4|once|TRBV28|.
CASRAGALREKLFF
TGTGCCAGCAGAGCAGGGGCTCTTAGGGAAAAACTGTTTTTT
>TRBJ1-4|.|TRBV19|TRBD1
CASRYRDRGNEKLFF
TGTGCCAGTAGATACCGGGACAGGGGAAATGAAAAACTGTTTTTT
>TRBJ2-7|.|TRBV7-2|.
CASSPPDSYEQYF
TGTGCCAGCAGCCCCCCAGATTCCTACGAGCAGTACTTC
>TRBJ2-7|.|TRBV19|TRBD1
CATRDRDRSYEQYF
TGTGCCACCAGAGACAGGGACCGGTCTTACGAGCAGTACTTC